Below, 3 T cell receptor beta chains from the same sample are listed, as sequenced in a study of T cells in women clearing cervical HPV infection. Here immunoSEQ multiplex PCR was the method, and the copy in TCRdb shows in-frame clones only, minus some. The sample includes tens of thousands of clones. Sequencing was performed on blood buffy coat. These receptors were obtained from a woman aged 18-70 years with a cervical HPV16 infection that either progressed to CIN3+ or cleared (not recorded which).

The DNA read from the CDR3 is TGTGCCAGCAGGGAGCAGGCTTTCTCCTACGAG. Amino acids: CASREQAFSYE. The full CDR3 is CASREQAFSYEQYF. This chain uses TRBV2 with TRBJ2-7; D not certain. Sequencing ends 3 residues short of the CDR3 end; the germline J gene provides the rest. Trimming cost V 6 bases and J 0 bases, with 12 bases left between them. The CDR3 sequence is 14 residues long. Looked up from germline, CDR1 is SNHLY and CDR2 is FYNNEI.

For this clone: The sequence runs out 3 residues before the end of the CDR3; the remainder is reconstructed from the germline J gene. The rearrangement links TRBV6-1 to TRBJ2-5; TRBD2 aligns across 10 bases. Per germline, CDR1 MNHNS and CDR2 SASEGT. The CDR3 consists of 16 residues. The DNA read from the CDR3 is TGTGCCAGCAGTGAAGGTAGCGGGGGGTTGGCAGATACC. Protein: CASSEGSGGLADT. The CDR3 in its entirety is CASSEGSGGLADTQYF.

Remarks on this clone: The read is 3 residues too short to cover the CDR3 end, so that end is filled in from the germline J gene. The genes are TRBV28 and TRBJ1-5; 8 bases are a match to TRBD1. Germline-derived CDR1 and CDR2 are MDHEN and SYDVKM. This CDR3 contains 14 residues. Trimming took 7 bases from V and 5 from J; bases not matched to a gene: 7. The CDR3 region is CASTSQGAHQPQHF. The CDR3 bases that were read are TGTGCCAGCACCAGTCAGGGGGCCCATCAGCCC.